The 21 T cell receptor beta chains presented below share a single source sample, sequenced in a study of Graves' ophthalmopathy and Graves' hyperthyroidism (dated by TCRdb to about 2018). The sequencer was an Illumina HiSeq 2000. TCR beta CDR3 regions were amplified from RNA transcripts for repertoire sequencing. The first round of RT-PCR was done with HTBI primers and the Qiagen OneStep RT-PCR kit, and was followed by a second round of multiplex PCR, then size selection and purification. TCRdb applied fastp at Q25 and MiXCR to the public reads, then kept only in-frame beta chains. Rows merge per CDR3 protein into single entries with the most common DNA and genes. This sample gives roughly 170,000 distinct CDR3 sequences in total; around 40% of them show up just once. The biggest ten clones account for around 8.9% of the sample. The material sequenced was peripheral blood. The receptors were sampled from a man aged 25 to 40 with Graves' ophthalmopathy. Donor details come from another sample of the same person, matched by shared clones.

This clonotype occurred many times. The chain employs TRBV5-4 and TRBJ2-7; 9 bases are shared with TRBD2. The CDR3 has 13 amino acids. V trimming: 3 bases; J trimming: 5 bases; junction bases outside the gene matches: 3. CDR1 SGHNT and CDR2 YYREEE come from the germline V gene (reference sequence). CDR3 in DNA: TGTGCCAGCAGCTCCGCGGGAGGGAACGAGCAGTACTTC. Translating gives CASSSAGGNEQYF.

This clonotype was counted at least ten times. The chain is built from TRBV12-3 or TRBV12-4 and TRBJ2-7, with 9 bases identical to TRBD1. V dropped 8 bases and J dropped 3; count of bases not matched to a gene: 5. This CDR3 contains 13 residues. CDR3 sequence: CASRRDRDYEQYF. CDR3 nucleotides: TGTGCCAGCCGCCGGGACAGGGACTACGAGCAGTACTTC.

This clonotype was seen many times. CDR3 nucleotide sequence: TGTGCCAGCAGTCCGACAGGGAGGTCCGGGGAGCTGTTTTTT. Amino acid sequence: CASSPTGRSGELFF. The chain carries TRBV28 and TRBJ2-2, with a possible D match to TRBD1 (7 bases). This CDR3 has 14 amino acids. Germline V gene lookup returns CDR1 MDHEN and CDR2 SYDVKM. V dropped 5 bases and J dropped 6 bases, with 13 bases sitting between them. Filled out from reference TRBV28 and TRBJ2-2, the complete variable domain reads DVKVTQSSRYLVKRTGEKVFLECVQDMDHENMFWYRQDPGLGLRLIYFSYDVKMKEKGDIPEGYSVSREKKERFSLILESASTNQTSMYLCASSPTGRSGELFFGEGSRLTVL.

This clonotype was observed many times. The chain uses TRBV18 and TRBJ1-1, with no clear D. The germline V gene has CDR1 KGHSH and CDR2 LQKENI. V was clipped by 4 bases and J by 1 base, with 7 bases between them. CDR3 length: 13 residues. The CDR3 DNA sequence: TGTGCCAGCTCACTCACAAGGAACACTGAAGCTTTCTTT. This encodes CASSLTRNTEAFF.

This clonotype was recorded many times. The V call is TRBV12-3 or TRBV12-4, the J call TRBJ2-3, with TRBD2 matching over 10 bases. J was trimmed by 5 bases and V by 6 bases; bases with no gene match: 5. The CDR3 is made up of 14 amino acids. In nucleotides, the CDR3 is TGTGCCAGCAGCATGGGGACTAGCGAAGATACGCAGTATTTT. Translating gives CASSMGTSEDTQYF.

The chain uses TRBV24-1 and TRBJ1-2; 8 bases line up with TRBD1. The CDR3 runs 15 residues. Per germline, CDR1 KGHDR and CDR2 SFDVKD. V lost 5 bases and J lost 3; bases outside the gene matches: 7. CDR3 DNA sequence: TGTGCCACCAGTGGCTGGACAGGGCTGGACTATGGCTACACCTTC. Translated, it gives CATSGWTGLDYGYTF.

This clonotype came up once. This chain uses TRBV6-5 with TRBJ1-1; a weak D match, TRBD1 (5 bases). Germline CDR1 is MNHEY and CDR2 is SVGAGI. The CDR3 consists of 17 residues. Trimming cost V 0 bases and J 1 base, with 15 bases left between them. This chain's CDR3 is CASSYSFPWGGNTEAFF. The CDR3 coding sequence is TGTGCCAGCAGTTACTCCTTTCCATGGGGGGGGAACACTGAAGCTTTCTTT.

At least ten counts were recorded for this clonotype. CDR3 nucleotides: TGTGCCAGCAGTCCTGGGGGGGGGTACTCCTACGAGCAGTACTTC. Translated: CASSPGGGYSYEQYF. The gene calls are TRBV12-3 or TRBV12-4 and TRBJ2-7; 7 bases align to TRBD2. Trimming cost V 5 bases and J 0 bases; bases outside gene matches: 7. The CDR3 totals 15 residues.

Many counts were recorded for this clonotype. This sequence joins TRBV7-2 and TRBJ1-1, with unresolved D. Trimming stripped 0 bases from V and 6 bases from J, with 11 bases between. The germline gives CDR1 SGHTA, CDR2 FQGNSA. This CDR3 spans 14 amino acids. CDR3 bases: TGTGCCAGCAGCTTAGCAGCCGGGAGGCCTGAAGCTTTCTTT. Translating it yields CASSLAAGRPEAFF. Variable domain in full (rest from reference TRBV7-2 and TRBJ1-1): GAGVSQSPSNKVTEKGKDVELRCDPISGHTALYWYRQSLGQGLEFLIYFQGNSAPDKSGLPSDRFSAERTGGSVSTLTIQRTQQEDSAVYLCASSLAAGRPEAFFGQGTRLTVV.

This clonotype was detected many times. J is TRBJ2-7 and V is TRBV28; maybe TRBD1 (5 bases). This CDR3 region has 15 residues. Germline loops: CDR1 MDHEN, CDR2 SYDVKM. The V gene lost 8 bases and the J gene lost 0 bases, with 17 bases spanning the gap. CDR3 protein: CASGTRVVLSYEQYF. The DNA for the CDR3 is TGTGCCAGCGGCACCAGGGTTGTTCTCTCCTACGAGCAGTACTTC.

This clonotype showed up many times. The V and J genes are TRBV7-8 and TRBJ1-2; TRBD1 matches 7 bases. Losses at the gene ends were 4 bases for V and 3 bases for J; bases not matched to a gene: 8. Germline loops: CDR1 SGHVS, CDR2 FQNEAQ. The CDR3 runs to 15 residues. The CDR3 spells CASSSRGQSDYGYTF. DNA of the CDR3: TGTGCCAGCAGCTCTAGGGGACAGTCGGACTATGGCTACACCTTC.

This clonotype was counted at least ten times. The chain has TRBV28 and TRBJ2-7; TRBD2 aligns across 8 bases. Germline trimming cut 2 bases from V and 5 bases from J; bases unmatched to any gene: 11. The CDR3 has 16 residues. From germline, CDR1 is MDHEN and CDR2 SYDVKM. In DNA form, the CDR3 reads TGTGCCAGCAGTTTAAATAGGGTAGCGGGACAAAACGAGCAGTACTTC. Translated: CASSLNRVAGQNEQYF.

This clonotype was recorded at least ten times. CDR3 in DNA: TGCGCCAGCAGACCTAAGTCCTCGGTACCGGGACAACTTGAGGACGAGCAGTACTTC. Its translation is CASRPKSSVPGQLEDEQYF. The chain is built from TRBV10-1 and TRBJ2-7, with a weak D call TRBD1 (6 bases). Germline V gene lookup returns CDR1 WNHNN and CDR2 SYGVQD (reference sequence). Trimming shortened V by 6 bases and J by 5 bases, and 32 bases separated the two germline ends. The CDR3 length is 19 residues.

The chain carries TRBV7-2 and TRBJ1-6, with a weak D call TRBD1 (5 bases). V lost 1 base to trimming and J lost 3 bases, with 10 bases between them. CDR3 size: 16 residues. The germline V gene has CDR1 SGHTA and CDR2 FQGNSA. DNA for the CDR3: TGTGCCAGCAGCTTAGGGCAGGGCCGCTATAATTCACCCCTCCACTTT. Protein: CASSLGQGRYNSPLHF.

The chain uses TRBV12-3 or TRBV12-4 and TRBJ2-7; D might be TRBD2 (5 bases). Trimming cost V 3 bases and J 5 bases, with 8 bases left between them. The CDR3 is made up of 12 amino acids. CDR3 in amino acids: CASSFWRDEQYF. The CDR3 DNA follows: TGTGCCAGCAGTTTTTGGCGGGACGAGCAGTACTTC.

This clonotype was seen repeatedly, ten times or more. V and J are TRBV11-1 and TRBJ2-4; tentatively, D is TRBD1 or TRBD2 (5 bases each). With 6 bases removed from V and 0 bases from J, the gap between germline ends came to 15 bases. The germline V gene has CDR1 SGHAT and CDR2 FQDESV (reference sequence). This CDR3 comprises 16 residues. CDR3 protein: CASSPVGGIAKNIQYF. The CDR3 DNA is TGTGCCAGCAGTCCTGTTGGGGGAATAGCCAAAAACATTCAGTACTTC.

The chain uses TRBV10-3 and TRBJ2-7; 9 bases agree with TRBD1. The J segment lost 0 bases and the V segment lost 6 bases, leaving 6 bases of the junction unmatched. Germline V lookup: CDR1 ENHRY, CDR2 SYGVKD. The length of the CDR3 is 15 residues. CDR3 sequence: CAISLGQGISYEQYF. CDR3 nucleotides: TGTGCCATCAGCCTAGGACAGGGGATCTCCTACGAGCAGTACTTC.

This chain joins TRBV7-9 and TRBJ2-7, with D possibly TRBD1 on 5 matching bases. V was clipped by 5 bases and J by 2 bases, with 13 bases between them. The CDR3 is 14 residues long. Germline values: CDR1 SEHNR, CDR2 FQNEAQ (reference sequence). CDR3 region: CASSQDQTAYEQYF. The CDR3 DNA follows: TGTGCCAGCAGCCAAGACCAGACAGCCTACGAGCAGTACTTC.

The chain joins TRBV12-3 or TRBV12-4 to TRBJ1-2, with D tentatively TRBD1 (5 bases). The CDR3 extends over 13 amino acids. Trimming stripped 3 bases from V and 7 bases from J, with 12 bases between. The CDR3 sequence is CASSFGQGSGYTF. DNA for the CDR3: TGTGCCAGCAGTTTTGGTCAGGGCTCTGGCTACACCTTC.

The chain links TRBV6-5 to TRBJ1-6, with TRBD1 as a possible D gene (5 bases). The length of the CDR3 is 16 residues. CDR1 is MNHEY and CDR2 is SVGAGI in the germline V gene. The V end lost 2 bases, the J end lost 7 bases, and 15 bases lay between the germline ends. Written as DNA, the CDR3 is TGTGCCAGCAGTTACACACCGGGACCCTCAAATTCACCCCTCCACTTT. Translation gives CASSYTPGPSNSPLHF.

This clonotype was counted many times. V and J are TRBV20-1 and TRBJ1-1; 8 nucleotides align to TRBD1. With V trimmed by 3 bases and J by 1 base, 7 bases remained unmatched. In germline, CDR1 is DFQATT, CDR2 SNEGSKA (reference sequence). CDR3 length: 15 amino acids. CDR3 nucleotides: TGCAGTGCTAGTCGCAGGGGGCTGGCGAACACTGAAGCTTTCTTT. Its translation is CSASRRGLANTEAFF.